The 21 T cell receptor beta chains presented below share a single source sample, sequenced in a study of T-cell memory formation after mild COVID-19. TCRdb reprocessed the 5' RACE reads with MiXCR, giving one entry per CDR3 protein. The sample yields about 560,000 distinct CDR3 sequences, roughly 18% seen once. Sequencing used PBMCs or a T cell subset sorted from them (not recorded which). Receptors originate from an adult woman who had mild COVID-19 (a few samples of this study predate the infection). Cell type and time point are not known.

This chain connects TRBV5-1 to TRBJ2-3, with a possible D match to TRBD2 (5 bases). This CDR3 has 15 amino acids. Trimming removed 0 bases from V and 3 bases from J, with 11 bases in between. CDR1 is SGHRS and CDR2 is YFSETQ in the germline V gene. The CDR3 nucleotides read TGCGCCAGCAGCTTGGCTGCGGGCCAAACAGATACGCAGTATTTT. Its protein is CASSLAAGQTDTQYF. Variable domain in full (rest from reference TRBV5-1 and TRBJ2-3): KAGVTQTPRYLIKTRGQQVTLSCSPISGHRSVSWYQQTPGQGLQFLFEYFSETQRNKGNFPGRFSGRQFSNSRSEMNVSTLELGDSALYLCASSLAAGQTDTQYFGPGTRLTVL.

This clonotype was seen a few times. In nucleotides, the CDR3 is TGTGCCAGCAGCTCTTCATCTGGCAGGAGAAGAGACTATGGCTACACCTTC. Encoded protein: CASSSSSGRRRDYGYTF. J is TRBJ1-2 and V is TRBV7-9; D gene unclear. The CDR3 length is 17 residues. Germline V gene sequence: CDR1 SEHNR, CDR2 FQNEAQ (reference sequence). V was clipped by 4 bases and J by 3 bases, with 21 bases between them.

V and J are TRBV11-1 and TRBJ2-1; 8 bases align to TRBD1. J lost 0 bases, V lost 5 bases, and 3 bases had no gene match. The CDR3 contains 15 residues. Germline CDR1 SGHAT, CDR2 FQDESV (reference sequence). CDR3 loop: CASSPQGVSYNEQFF. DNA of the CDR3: TGTGCCAGCAGCCCACAGGGGGTCTCCTACAATGAGCAGTTCTTC.

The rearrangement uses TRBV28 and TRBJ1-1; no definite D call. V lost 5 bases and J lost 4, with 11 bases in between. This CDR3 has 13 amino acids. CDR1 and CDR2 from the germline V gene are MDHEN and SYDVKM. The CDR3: CASSTVSSTEAFF. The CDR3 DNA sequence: TGTGCCAGCAGTACCGTTTCGAGCACTGAAGCTTTCTTT.

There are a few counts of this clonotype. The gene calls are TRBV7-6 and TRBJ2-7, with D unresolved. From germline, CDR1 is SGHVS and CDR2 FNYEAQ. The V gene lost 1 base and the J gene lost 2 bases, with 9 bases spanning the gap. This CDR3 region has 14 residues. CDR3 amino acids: CASSLVAEAYEQYF. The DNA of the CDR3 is TGTGCCAGCAGCTTAGTAGCAGAAGCCTACGAGCAGTACTTC.

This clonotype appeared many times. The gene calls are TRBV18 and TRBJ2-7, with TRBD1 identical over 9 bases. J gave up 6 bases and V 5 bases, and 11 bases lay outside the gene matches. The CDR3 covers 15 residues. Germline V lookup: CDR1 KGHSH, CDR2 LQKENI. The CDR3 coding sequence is TGTGCCAGCTCATTAATTCCGGGACAGGGAGGCGAGCAGTACTTC. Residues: CASSLIPGQGGEQYF.

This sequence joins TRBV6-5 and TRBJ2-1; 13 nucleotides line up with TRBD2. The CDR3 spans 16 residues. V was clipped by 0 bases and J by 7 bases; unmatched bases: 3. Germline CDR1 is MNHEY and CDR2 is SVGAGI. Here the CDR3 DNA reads TGTGCCAGCAGTTACTCGGGACTAGCGGGGCGGAATGAGCAGTTCTTC. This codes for CASSYSGLAGRNEQFF.

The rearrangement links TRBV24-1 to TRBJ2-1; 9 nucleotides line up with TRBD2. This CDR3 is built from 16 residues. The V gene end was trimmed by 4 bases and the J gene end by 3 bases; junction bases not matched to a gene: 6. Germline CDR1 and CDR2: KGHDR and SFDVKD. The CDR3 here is CATSDYSSGDYNEQFF. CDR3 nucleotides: TGTGCCACCAGTGACTACTCTAGCGGGGACTACAATGAGCAGTTCTTC.

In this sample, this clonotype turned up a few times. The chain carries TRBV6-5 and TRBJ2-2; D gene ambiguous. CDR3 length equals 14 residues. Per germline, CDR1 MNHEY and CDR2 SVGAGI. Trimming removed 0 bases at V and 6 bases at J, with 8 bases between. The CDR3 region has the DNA TGTGCCAGCAGTTACTCAGGAATCGCCGGGGAGCTGTTTTTT. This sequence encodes CASSYSGIAGELFF.

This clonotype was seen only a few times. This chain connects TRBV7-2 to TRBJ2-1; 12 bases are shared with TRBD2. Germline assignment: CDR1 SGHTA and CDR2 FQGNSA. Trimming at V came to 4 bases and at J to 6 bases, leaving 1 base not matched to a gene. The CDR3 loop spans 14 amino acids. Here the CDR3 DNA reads TGTGCCAGCAGCTCGACTAGCGGGAGCAATGAGCAGTTCTTC. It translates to CASSSTSGSNEQFF.

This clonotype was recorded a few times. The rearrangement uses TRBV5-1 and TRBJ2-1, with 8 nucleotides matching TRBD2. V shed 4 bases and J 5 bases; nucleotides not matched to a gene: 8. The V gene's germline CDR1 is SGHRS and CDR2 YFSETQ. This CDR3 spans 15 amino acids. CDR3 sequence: CASSPRGGIDNEQFF. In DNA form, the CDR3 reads TGCGCCAGCAGCCCTCGCGGGGGGATCGACAATGAGCAGTTCTTC.

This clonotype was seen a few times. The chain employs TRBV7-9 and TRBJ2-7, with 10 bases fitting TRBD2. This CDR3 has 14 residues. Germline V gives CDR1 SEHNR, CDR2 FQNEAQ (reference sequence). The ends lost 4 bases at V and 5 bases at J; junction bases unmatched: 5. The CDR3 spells CASSSSGSVDEQYF. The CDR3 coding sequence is TGTGCCAGCAGCTCTAGCGGGAGTGTCGACGAGCAGTACTTC.

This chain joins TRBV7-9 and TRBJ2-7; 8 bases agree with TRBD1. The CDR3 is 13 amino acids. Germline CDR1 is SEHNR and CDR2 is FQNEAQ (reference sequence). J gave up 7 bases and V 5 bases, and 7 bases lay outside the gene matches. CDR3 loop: CASSPRGPGEQYF. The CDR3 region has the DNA TGTGCCAGCAGCCCCAGGGGGCCGGGAGAGCAGTACTTC.

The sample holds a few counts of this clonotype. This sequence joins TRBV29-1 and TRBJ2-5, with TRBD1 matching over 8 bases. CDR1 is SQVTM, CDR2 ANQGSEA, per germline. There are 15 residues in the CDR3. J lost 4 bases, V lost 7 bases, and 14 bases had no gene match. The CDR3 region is CSGLKGQAPRETQYF. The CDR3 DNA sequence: TGCAGCGGACTTAAGGGACAGGCCCCCAGAGAGACCCAGTACTTC.

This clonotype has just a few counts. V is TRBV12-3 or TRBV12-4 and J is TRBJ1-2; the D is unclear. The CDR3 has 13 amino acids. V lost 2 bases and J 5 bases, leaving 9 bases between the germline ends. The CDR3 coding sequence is TGTGCCAGCAGTTTATGGCAGAGATATGGCTACACCTTC. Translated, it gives CASSLWQRYGYTF.

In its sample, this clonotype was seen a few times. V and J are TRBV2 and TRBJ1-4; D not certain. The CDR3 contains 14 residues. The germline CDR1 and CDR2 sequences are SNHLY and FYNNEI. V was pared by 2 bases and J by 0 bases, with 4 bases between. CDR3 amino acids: CASSELTTNEKLFF. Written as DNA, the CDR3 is TGTGCCAGCAGTGAACTCACAACTAATGAAAAACTGTTTTTT.

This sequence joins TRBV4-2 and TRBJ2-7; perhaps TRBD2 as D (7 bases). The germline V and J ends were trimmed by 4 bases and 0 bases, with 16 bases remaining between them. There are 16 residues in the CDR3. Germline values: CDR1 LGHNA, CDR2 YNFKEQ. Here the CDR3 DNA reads TGTGCCAGCAGCCCCCAGGGGCGGGGGAGCTCCTACGAGCAGTACTTC. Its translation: CASSPQGRGSSYEQYF.

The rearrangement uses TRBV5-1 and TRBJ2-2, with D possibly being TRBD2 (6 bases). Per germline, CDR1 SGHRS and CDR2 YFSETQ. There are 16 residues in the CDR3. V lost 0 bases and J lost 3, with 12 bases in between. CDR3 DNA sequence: TGCGCCAGCAGCTTGGCACTAGCCCTCGACACCGGGGAGCTGTTTTTT. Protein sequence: CASSLALALDTGELFF.

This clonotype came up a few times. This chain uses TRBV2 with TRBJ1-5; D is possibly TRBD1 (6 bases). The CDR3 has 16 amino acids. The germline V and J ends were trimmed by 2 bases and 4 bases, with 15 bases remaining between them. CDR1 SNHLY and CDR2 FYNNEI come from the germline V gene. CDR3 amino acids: CASSEWVGGRNQPQHF. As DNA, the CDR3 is TGTGCCAGCAGTGAATGGGTGGGGGGCCGGAATCAGCCCCAGCATTTT.

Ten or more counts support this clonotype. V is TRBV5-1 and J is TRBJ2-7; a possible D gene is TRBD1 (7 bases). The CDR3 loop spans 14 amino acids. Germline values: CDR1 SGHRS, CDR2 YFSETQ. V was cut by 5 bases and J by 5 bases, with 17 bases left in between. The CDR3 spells CASSRQGGRDEQYF. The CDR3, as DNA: TGCGCCAGCAGTCGACAGGGAGGAAGGGACGAGCAGTACTTC.

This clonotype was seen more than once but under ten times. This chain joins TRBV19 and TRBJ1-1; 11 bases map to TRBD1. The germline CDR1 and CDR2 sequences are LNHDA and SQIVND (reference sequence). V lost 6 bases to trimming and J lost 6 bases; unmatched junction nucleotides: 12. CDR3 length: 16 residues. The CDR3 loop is CASRPGTGGKSPEAFF. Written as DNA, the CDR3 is TGTGCCAGTAGACCCGGGACAGGGGGTAAATCTCCTGAAGCTTTCTTT.